This TCR beta chain was observed in a study of response to subunit inactivated influenza vaccine. The table lists this clonotype with a few counts. Per the germline V gene, CDR1 is DFQATT and CDR2 is SNEGSKA (reference sequence). There are 15 residues in the CDR3. Trimming removed 1 base from V and 4 bases from J, with 14 bases in between. Each CDR3 protein gets one entry after TCRdb re-called the RT-PCR reads with MiXCR. In the table there are 450,000 to 600,000 distinct CDR3 sequences, approximately 16% of which are singletons. This specimen was CD4+ T cells sorted from PBMCs, taken around 2 years after vaccination. This chain links TRBV20-1 with TRBJ2-1; no clear D gene. The clonotype comes from a man between 50 and 69 years old who received an inactivated influenza vaccine. In nucleotides, the CDR3 is TGCAGTGCTAGAGTTAGCTCGGCAACTTACAATGAGCAGTTCTTC. This translates into CSARVSSATYNEQFF.